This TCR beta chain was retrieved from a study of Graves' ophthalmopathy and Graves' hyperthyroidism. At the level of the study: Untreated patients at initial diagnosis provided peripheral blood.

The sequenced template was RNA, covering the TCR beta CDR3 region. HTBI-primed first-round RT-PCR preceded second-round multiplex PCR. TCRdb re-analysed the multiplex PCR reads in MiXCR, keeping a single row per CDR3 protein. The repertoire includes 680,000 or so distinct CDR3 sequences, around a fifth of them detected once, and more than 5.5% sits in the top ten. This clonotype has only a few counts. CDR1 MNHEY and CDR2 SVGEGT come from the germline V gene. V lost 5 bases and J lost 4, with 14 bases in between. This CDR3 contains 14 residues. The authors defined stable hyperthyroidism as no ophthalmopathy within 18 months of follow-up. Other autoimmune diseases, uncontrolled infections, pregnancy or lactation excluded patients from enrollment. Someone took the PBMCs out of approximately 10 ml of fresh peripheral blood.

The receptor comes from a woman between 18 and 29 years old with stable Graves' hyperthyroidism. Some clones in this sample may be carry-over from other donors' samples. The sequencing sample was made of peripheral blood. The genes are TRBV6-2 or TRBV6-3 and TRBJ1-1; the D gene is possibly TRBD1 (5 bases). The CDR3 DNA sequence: TGTGCCAGCAGTGGTTACGTGGGGGGCACTGAAGCTTTCTTT. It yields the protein CASSGYVGGTEAFF.